The clone carrying this T cell receptor (beta chain) appeared a single time. Sequencing used immunoSEQ multiplex PCR; TCRdb keeps in-frame clones, though not all of them. The sample has around 300,000 clones, 85% to 90% seen once. Germline values: CDR1 MNHEY, CDR2 SMNVEV (reference sequence). The V end was cut by 3 bases, the J end by 8 bases, with 14 bases between. The CDR3 contains 14 residues. This sample is part of a study of Ad26.COV2.S vaccination and SARS-CoV-2 variants. Described treatment: roughly 18 received Ad26.COV2.S at low or high dose, single or two shots; several received placebo; per-sample allocation not given. Day 63 after the first injection of vaccine or placebo was the sampling time.

The receptor was isolated from a person between 18 and 59 years old who received the Ad26.COV2.S COVID-19 vaccine or a placebo. The chain employs TRBV27 and TRBJ2-1; D might be TRBD2 (6 bases). Sequenced here: peripheral blood, sampled in a trial of Ad26.COV2.S vaccine versus placebo. The CDR3 sequence: CASSLEGSIDEQFF. The CDR3 coding sequence is TGTGCCAGCAGTTTGGAGGGGTCTATCGATGAGCAGTTCTTC.